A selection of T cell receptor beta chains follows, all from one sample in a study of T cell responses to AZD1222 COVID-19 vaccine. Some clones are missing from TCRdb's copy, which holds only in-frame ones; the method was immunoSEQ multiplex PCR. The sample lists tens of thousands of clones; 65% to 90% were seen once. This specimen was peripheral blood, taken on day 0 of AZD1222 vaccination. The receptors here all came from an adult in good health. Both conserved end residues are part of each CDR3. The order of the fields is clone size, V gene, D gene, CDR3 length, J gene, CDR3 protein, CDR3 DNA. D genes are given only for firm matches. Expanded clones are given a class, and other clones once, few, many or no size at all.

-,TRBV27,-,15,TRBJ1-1,CASSRPDRMNTEAFF,TGTGCCAGCTCAAGACCCGACAGGATGAACACTGAAGCTTTCTTT
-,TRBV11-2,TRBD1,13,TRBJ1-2,CASSWDRGQGYTF,TGTGCCAGCAGCTGGGACAGGGGGCAAGGCTACACCTTC
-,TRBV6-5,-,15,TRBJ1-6,CASKAYSFYNSPLHF,TGTGCCAGCAAGGCCTATTCCTTCTATAATTCACCCCTCCACTTT
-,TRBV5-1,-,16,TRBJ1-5,CASSLDAGNSNQPQHF,TGCGCCAGCAGCTTGGACGCAGGCAATAGCAATCAGCCCCAGCATTTT
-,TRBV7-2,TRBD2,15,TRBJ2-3,CASSLAGRHTDTQYF,TGTGCCAGCAGCCTAGCGGGGAGACACACAGATACGCAGTATTTT
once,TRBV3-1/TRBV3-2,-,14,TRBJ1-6,CASSKSSGNSPLHF,TGTGCCAGCAGCAAAAGCTCGGGGAATTCACCCCTCCACTTT
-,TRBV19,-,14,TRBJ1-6,CASRLGGQDSPLHF,TGTGCCAGCCGCTTGGGGGGTCAAGACTCACCCCTCCACTTT
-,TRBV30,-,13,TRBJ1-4,CASSPGRGEKLFF,TGTGCCTCCTCCCCGGGAAGAGGGGAAAAACTGTTTTTT
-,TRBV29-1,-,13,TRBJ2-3,CSVETGYTDTQYF,TGCAGCGTCGAAACAGGGTACACAGATACGCAGTATTTT
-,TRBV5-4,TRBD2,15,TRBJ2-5,CASSLAGGPKETQYF,TGTGCCAGCAGCTTGGCGGGGGGGCCGAAGGAGACCCAGTACTTC
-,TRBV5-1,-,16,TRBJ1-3,CASSFSGKGSGNTIYF,TGCGCCAGCAGCTTTTCGGGGAAAGGGTCTGGAAACACCATATATTTT
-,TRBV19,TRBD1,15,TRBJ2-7,CASKLGQGLASEQYF,TGTGCCAGTAAACTCGGACAGGGGCTGGCGAGCGAGCAGTACTTC
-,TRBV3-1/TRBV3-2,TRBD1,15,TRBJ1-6,CASSQAGQANSPLHF,TGTGCCAGCAGCCAAGCCGGACAGGCTAATTCACCCCTCCACTTT
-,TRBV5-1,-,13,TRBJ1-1,CASSSSGSTEAFF,TGCGCCAGCAGCTCGTCAGGATCCACTGAAGCTTTCTTT
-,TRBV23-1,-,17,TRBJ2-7,CASSQYYLPDPRYEQYF,TGCGCCAGCAGTCAATACTATCTTCCGGACCCCCGCTACGAGCAGTACTTC
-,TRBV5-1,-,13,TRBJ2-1,CASSLYRESEQFF,TGCGCCAGCAGCTTATACAGGGAGAGTGAGCAGTTCTTC
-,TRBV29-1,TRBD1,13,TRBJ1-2,CSAETGWGYGYTF,TGCAGCGCAGAGACAGGGTGGGGCTATGGCTACACCTTC
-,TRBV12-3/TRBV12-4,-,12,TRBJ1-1,CASSHPGTPGRF,TGTGCCAGCAGTCATCCCGGGACCCCGGGACGCTTT
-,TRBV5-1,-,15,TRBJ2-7,CASSLAPGPGYEQYF,TGCGCCAGCAGCTTGGCGCCGGGACCGGGATACGAGCAGTACTTC
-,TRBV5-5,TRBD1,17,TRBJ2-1,CASSLGTGGRGDNEQFF,TGTGCCAGCAGCCTCGGGACAGGGGGTAGGGGTGACAATGAGCAGTTCTTC
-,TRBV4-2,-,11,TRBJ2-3,CASSQLDTQYF,TGTGCCAGCAGCCAATTAGATACGCAGTATTTT
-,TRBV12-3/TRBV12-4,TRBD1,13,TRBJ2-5,CASSWGQGETQYF,TGTGCCAGCAGTTGGGGACAGGGGGAGACCCAGTACTTC
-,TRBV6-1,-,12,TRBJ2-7,CASSEGPPEQYF,TGTGCCAGCAGTGAAGGGCCGCCCGAGCAGTACTTC
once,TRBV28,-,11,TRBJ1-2,CASSLGVSYTF,TGTGCCAGCAGTTTGGGCGTAAGCTACACCTTC
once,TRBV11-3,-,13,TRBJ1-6,CASSLRPSSPLHF,TGTGCCAGCAGCTTAAGACCGAGTTCACCCCTCCACTTT
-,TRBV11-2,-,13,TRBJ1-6,CASTGPYYSPLHF,TGTGCCAGCACCGGGCCCTACTATTCACCCCTCCACTTT
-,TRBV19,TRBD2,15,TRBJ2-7,CASSPIAGAPYEQYF,TGTGCCAGTAGTCCAATAGCGGGGGCACCCTACGAGCAGTACTTC
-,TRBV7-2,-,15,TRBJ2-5,CASRGSMATRGTQYF,TGTGCCAGCAGAGGGAGTATGGCGACAAGAGGGACCCAGTACTTC
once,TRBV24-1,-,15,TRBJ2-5,CATSDRRGGGETQYF,TGTGCCACCAGTGACCGCCGGGGAGGAGGAGAGACCCAGTACTTC
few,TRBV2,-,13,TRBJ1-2,CASTSTGSYGYTF,TGTGCCAGCACTTCGACTGGAAGCTATGGCTACACCTTC
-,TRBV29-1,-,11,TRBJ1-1,CSVGRDTEAFF,TGCAGCGTTGGGAGGGACACTGAAGCTTTCTTT
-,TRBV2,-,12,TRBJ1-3,CASTQEGDDHFF,TGTGCCAGCACCCAGGAGGGGGACGATCATTTTTTT
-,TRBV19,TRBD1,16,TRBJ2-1,CASSTQTDRGGNEQFF,TGTGCCAGTAGTACGCAAACGGACAGGGGGGGGAATGAGCAGTTCTTC
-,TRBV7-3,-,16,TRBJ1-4,CASSLRDPGSSEKLFF,TGTGCCAGCAGCTTAAGGGATCCAGGGTCGAGTGAAAAACTGTTTTTT
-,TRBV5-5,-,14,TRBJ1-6,CASSLDGGHSPLHF,TGTGCCAGCAGCTTGGACGGGGGCCATTCACCCCTCCACTTT
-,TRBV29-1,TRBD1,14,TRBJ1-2,CSVEGTGGWVGYTF,TGCAGCGTTGAAGGGACAGGGGGCTGGGTTGGCTACACCTTC
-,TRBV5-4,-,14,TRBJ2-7,CASSLVGTSYEQYF,TGTGCCAGCAGCTTGGTGGGGACGTCCTACGAGCAGTACTTC
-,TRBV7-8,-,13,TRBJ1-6,CASSFPGNSPLHF,TGTGCCAGCAGCTTTCCGGGAAATTCACCCCTCCACTTT
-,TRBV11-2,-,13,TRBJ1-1,CASSLGSVRGDFF,TGTGCCAGCAGCTTAGGTTCGGTCAGGGGAGATTTCTTT
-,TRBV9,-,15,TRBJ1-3,CASTPLGEAGNTIYF,TGTGCCAGCACCCCTCTGGGGGAGGCTGGAAACACCATATATTTT
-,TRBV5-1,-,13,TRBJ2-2,CASRGDTTGELFF,TGCGCCAGCAGGGGGGACACCACCGGGGAGCTGTTTTTT
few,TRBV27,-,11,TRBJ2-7,CASSFSNEQYF,TGTGCCAGCAGTTTCTCGAACGAGCAGTACTTC